This TCR beta chain is from a study of identical twins. General study results and limits: Among beta out-of-frame sequences, excess sharing between twins appeared weaker. Insertion counts were lower in abundant cord blood beta clonotypes, a trend that memory repertoires did not show.

Germline-derived CDR1 and CDR2 are SGDLS and YYNGEE. The V end was cut by 2 bases, the J end by 8 bases, with 11 bases between. This CDR3 is 13 amino acids long. TCRdb recomputed calls from the 5' RACE reads with MiXCR, one row per CDR3 protein. The table includes roughly 1,500,000 distinct CDR3 sequences, around 29% detected once. This clonotype was detected only a few times. Its antigen remains unknown. Only healthy Caucasians were enrolled as donors. The TCR sequence derives from a newborn girl in good health. Sequencing used cord blood. J is TRBJ2-1 and V is TRBV9; no firm D call. The CDR3 bases are TGTGCCAGCAGCGTCCCCGGTTGGCATGAGCAGTTCTTC. Translation gives CASSVPGWHEQFF.